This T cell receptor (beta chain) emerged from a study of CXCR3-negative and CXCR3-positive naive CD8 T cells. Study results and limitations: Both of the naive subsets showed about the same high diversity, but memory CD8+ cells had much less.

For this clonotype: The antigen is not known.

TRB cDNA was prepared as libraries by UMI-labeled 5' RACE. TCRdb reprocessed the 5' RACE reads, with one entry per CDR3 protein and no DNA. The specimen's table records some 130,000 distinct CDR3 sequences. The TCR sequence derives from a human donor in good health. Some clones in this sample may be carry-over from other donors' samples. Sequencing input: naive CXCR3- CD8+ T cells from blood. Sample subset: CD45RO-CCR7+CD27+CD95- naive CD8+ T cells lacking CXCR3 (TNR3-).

CDR3 in amino acids: CASSNAGGSYNEQFF. The rearrangement uses TRBV21-1 and TRBJ2-1; TCRdb gives TRBD1 as the D gene, but with no DNA this cannot be confirmed. TRBV21-1 is listed as a pseudogene. This CDR3 region has 15 residues.